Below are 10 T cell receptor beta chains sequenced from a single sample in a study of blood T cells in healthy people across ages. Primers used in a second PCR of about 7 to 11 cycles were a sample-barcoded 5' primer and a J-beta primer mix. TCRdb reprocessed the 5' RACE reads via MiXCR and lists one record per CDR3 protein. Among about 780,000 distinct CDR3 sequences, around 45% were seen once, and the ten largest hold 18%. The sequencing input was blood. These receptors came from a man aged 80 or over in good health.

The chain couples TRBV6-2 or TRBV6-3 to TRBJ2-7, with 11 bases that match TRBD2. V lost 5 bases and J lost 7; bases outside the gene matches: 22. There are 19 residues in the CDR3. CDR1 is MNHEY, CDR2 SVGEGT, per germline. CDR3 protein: CASSALRLVAGGPSNEQYF. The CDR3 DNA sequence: TGTGCCAGCAGTGCCCTTCGGCTAGTAGCGGGAGGGCCTTCTAATGAGCAGTACTTC.

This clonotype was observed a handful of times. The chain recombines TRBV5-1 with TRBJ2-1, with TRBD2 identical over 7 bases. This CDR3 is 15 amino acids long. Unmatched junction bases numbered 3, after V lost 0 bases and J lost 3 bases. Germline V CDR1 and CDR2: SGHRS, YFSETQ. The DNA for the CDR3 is TGCGCCAGCAGCTTGGTGGGAGGGCTCTACAATGAGCAGTTCTTC. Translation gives CASSLVGGLYNEQFF.

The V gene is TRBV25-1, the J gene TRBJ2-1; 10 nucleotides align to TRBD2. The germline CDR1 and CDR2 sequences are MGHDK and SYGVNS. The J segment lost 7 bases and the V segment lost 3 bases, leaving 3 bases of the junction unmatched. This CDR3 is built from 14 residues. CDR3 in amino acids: CASSDWTSGNEQFF. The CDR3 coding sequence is TGTGCCAGCAGTGATTGGACTAGCGGAAATGAGCAGTTCTTC.

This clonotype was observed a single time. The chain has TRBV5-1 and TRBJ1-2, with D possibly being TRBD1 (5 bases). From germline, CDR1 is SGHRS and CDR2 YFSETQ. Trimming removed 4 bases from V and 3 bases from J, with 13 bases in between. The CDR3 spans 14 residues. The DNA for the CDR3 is TGCGCCAGCAGCCCCTCCGCACAGGACTATGGCTACACCTTC. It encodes CASSPSAQDYGYTF. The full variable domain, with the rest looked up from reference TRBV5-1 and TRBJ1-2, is KAGVTQTPRYLIKTRGQQVTLSCSPISGHRSVSWYQQTPGQGLQFLFEYFSETQRNKGNFPGRFSGRQFSNSRSEMNVSTLELGDSALYLCASSPSAQDYGYTFGSGTRLTVV.

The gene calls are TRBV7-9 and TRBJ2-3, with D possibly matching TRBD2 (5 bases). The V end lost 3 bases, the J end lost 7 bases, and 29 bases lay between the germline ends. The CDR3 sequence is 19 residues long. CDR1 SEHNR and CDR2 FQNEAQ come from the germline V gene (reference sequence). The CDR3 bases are TGTGCCAGCAGCTTTTTTTTCGGCGCTTCTACGGAGCGGCCGAATACGCAGTATTTT. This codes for CASSFFFGASTERPNTQYF.

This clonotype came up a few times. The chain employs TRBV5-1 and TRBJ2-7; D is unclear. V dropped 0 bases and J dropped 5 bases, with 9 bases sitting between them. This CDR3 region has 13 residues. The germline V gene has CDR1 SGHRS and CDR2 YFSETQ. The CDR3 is CASSLAELHEQYF. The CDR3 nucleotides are TGCGCCAGCAGCTTGGCGGAGCTCCACGAGCAGTACTTC.

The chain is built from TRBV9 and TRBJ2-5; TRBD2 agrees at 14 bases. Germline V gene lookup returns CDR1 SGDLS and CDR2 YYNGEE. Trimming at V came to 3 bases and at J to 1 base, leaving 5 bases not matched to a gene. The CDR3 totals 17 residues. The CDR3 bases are TGTGCCAGCAGCGCCGGGACTAGCGGGGGACTCCAAGAGACCCAGTACTTC. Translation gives CASSAGTSGGLQETQYF.

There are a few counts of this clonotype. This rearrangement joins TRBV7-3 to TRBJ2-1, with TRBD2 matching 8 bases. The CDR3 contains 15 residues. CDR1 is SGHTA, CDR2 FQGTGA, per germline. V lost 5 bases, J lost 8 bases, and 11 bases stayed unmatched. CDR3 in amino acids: CASSTGRAGVDEQFF. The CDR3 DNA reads TGTGCCAGCAGCACCGGACGAGCGGGAGTCGATGAGCAGTTCTTC.

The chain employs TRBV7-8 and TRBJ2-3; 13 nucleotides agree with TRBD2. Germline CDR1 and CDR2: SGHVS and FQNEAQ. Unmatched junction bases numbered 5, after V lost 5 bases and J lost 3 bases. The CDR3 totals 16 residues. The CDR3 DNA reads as TGTGCCAGCAGCAAAGGGACTAGCGGGGTTACAGATACGCAGTATTTT. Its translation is CASSKGTSGVTDTQYF.

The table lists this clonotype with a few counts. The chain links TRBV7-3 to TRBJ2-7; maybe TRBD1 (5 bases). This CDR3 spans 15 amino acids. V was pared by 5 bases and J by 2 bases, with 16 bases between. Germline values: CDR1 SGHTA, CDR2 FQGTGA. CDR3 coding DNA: TGTGCCAGCAGCCCCGGACATGGGCCCACCTACGAGCAGTACTTC. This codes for CASSPGHGPTYEQYF.